The count of the clone carrying this T cell receptor (beta chain) is one. The data derive from a study of control samples from healthy donors and cancer patients. Only in-frame clones appear in the TCRdb table, and some are missing; sequencing was by immunoSEQ multiplex PCR. This sample carries tens of thousands of clones, 93% of them seen once, and the ten largest clones take over 1%. The CDR3 totals 17 residues. J gave up 3 bases and V 3 bases, and 8 bases lay outside the gene matches. Germline CDR1 is LGHDT and CDR2 is YNNKEL (reference sequence). The V and J genes are TRBV3-1 (or the pseudogene TRBV3-2) and TRBJ2-1, with TRBD2 matching over 10 bases. The sequence derives from a woman in her thirties or forties with lung cancer. Material: PBMCs. Written as DNA, the CDR3 is TGTGCCAGCAGCCATAGCCTAGCGGGGGTCTTCTACAATGAGCAGTTCTTC. Encoded protein: CASSHSLAGVFYNEQFF.